This T cell receptor beta chain stems from a study of Ad26.COV2.S vaccination and SARS-CoV-2 variants. Whole-study findings and limits: Breadth measured for non-spike TCRs was similar across vaccine and placebo recipients.

Treatment denoted: about 20 received Ad26.COV2.S at low or high dose, single or two shots; a few received placebo; per-sample allocation not given. At day 63 after the first vaccine or placebo injection, samples were drawn. A note on this clone: Its cognate antigen is unknown.

The method was immunoSEQ multiplex PCR; TCRdb's version includes in-frame clones alone and lacks a portion of them. This table holds roughly 460,000 clones, 89% found once. The germline gives CDR1 LNHDA, CDR2 SQIVND (reference sequence). The CDR3 is 16 amino acids. V shed 5 bases and J 0 bases; nucleotides not matched to a gene: 8. This specimen was peripheral blood, taken in a trial of Ad26.COV2.S vaccine versus placebo. The chain is built from TRBV19 and TRBJ2-7; TRBD2 matches at 9 bases. The sequence was obtained from a person aged 18-60 years who received the Ad26.COV2.S COVID-19 vaccine or a placebo. CDR3 nucleotides: TGTGCCAGTAGTGGAGCGGGGGGATATAGCTCCTACGAGCAGTACTTC. It specifies CASSGAGGYSSYEQYF.